Each of the 12 T cell receptor beta chains below was sequenced from the same sample in a study of cytomegalovirus exposure and HLA in healthy donors. This PCR relied on a set of 60 Vbeta primers and 13 Jbeta primers. Here immunoSEQ multiplex PCR was the method, and the copy in TCRdb shows in-frame clones only, minus some. The sample includes around 150,000 clones, over 70% of them seen just once. Sequences were obtained from PBMCs. These TCRs come from a man in his forties or fifties in good health and CMV-seronegative.

This clone was seen a handful of times. V gene TRBV6-5 combines with J gene TRBJ2-7; weak D call: TRBD2 (5 bases). The V gene's germline CDR1 is MNHEY and CDR2 SVGAGI. Trimming took 2 bases from V and 7 from J, leaving 12 bases between them. This CDR3 spans 13 amino acids. The CDR3 loop is CASSYGGSGEQYF. DNA of the CDR3: TGTGCCAGCAGTTACGGCGGGTCCGGGGAGCAGTACTTC.

This chain joins TRBV27 and TRBJ1-1; 12 bases match TRBD1. Per the germline V gene, CDR1 is MNHEY and CDR2 is SMNVEV (reference sequence). V dropped 6 bases and J dropped 5; count of bases not matched to a gene: 10. This CDR3 is built from 16 residues. The CDR3 loop reads CASRTGTGGAETEAFF. Here the CDR3 DNA reads TGTGCCAGCAGAACAGGGACAGGGGGCGCAGAGACTGAAGCTTTCTTT.

The chain links TRBV4-3 to TRBJ1-1, with a tentative D call TRBD1 (5 bases). V dropped 0 bases and J dropped 4 bases, with 12 bases sitting between them. The CDR3 covers 15 residues. Germline CDR1 LGHNA, CDR2 YSLEER. This CDR3 reads CASSQDRRGFTEAFF. Here the CDR3 DNA reads TGCGCCAGCAGCCAAGATCGGCGGGGCTTCACTGAAGCTTTCTTT.

This clone was detected a few times. The chain recombines TRBV5-1 with TRBJ2-1; 7 positions match TRBD1. The junction had 9 bases not matched to a gene; V was cut back by 3 bases and J by 3 bases. Looked up from germline, CDR1 is SGHRS and CDR2 is YFSETQ. CDR3 size: 16 residues. The CDR3 DNA follows: TGCGCCAGCAGCTCCGATCCGGGACAGCACTACAATGAGCAGTTCTTC. It yields the protein CASSSDPGQHYNEQFF.

The V call is TRBV5-1, the J call TRBJ1-4, with 7 bases identical to TRBD1. The CDR3 covers 16 residues. The V and J ends lost 0 bases and 8 bases, in that order; junction bases with no gene match: 10. Per the germline V gene, CDR1 is SGHRS and CDR2 is YFSETQ. CDR3 sequence: CASSLVGRGLWEKLFF. The CDR3 DNA follows: TGCGCCAGCAGCTTGGTCGGGAGGGGGCTTTGGGAAAAACTGTTTTTT.

J is TRBJ2-3 and V is TRBV18, with unresolved D. This CDR3 has 12 residues. Germline loops: CDR1 KGHSH, CDR2 LQKENI. Trimming pared 1 base from V and 6 bases from J, leaving 5 bases between. The CDR3 sequence is CASSPQLDTQYF. The CDR3 bases are TGTGCCAGCTCACCACAACTCGATACGCAGTATTTT.

This sequence joins TRBV7-7 and TRBJ2-5; TRBD1 aligns across 8 bases. The trim removed 1 base at V and 4 bases at J, leaving 8 bases unmatched. This CDR3 region has 16 residues. Germline V gene sequence: CDR1 SSHAT, CDR2 FNYEAQ (reference sequence). CDR3 protein: CASSLGLQGVGETQYF. The CDR3, as DNA: TGTGCCAGCAGCTTAGGGTTACAGGGGGTAGGAGAGACCCAGTACTTC.

The CDR3 sequence: CASSTSSTDTQYF. The CDR3 DNA reads as TGCGCCAGCAGTACTAGCTCCACAGATACGCAGTATTTT. The chain recombines TRBV10-2 with TRBJ2-3; tentative D call: TRBD2 (6 bases). This CDR3 comprises 13 residues. Trimming cost V 5 bases and J 2 bases, with 8 bases left between them. Germline lookup yields CDR1 WSHSY and CDR2 SAAADI.

V gene TRBV5-1 combines with J gene TRBJ2-5, with 12 bases matching TRBD2. Matching the DNA end better, TRBJ2-7 makes the J call doubtful. CDR1 and CDR2 (germline): SGHRS, YFSETQ. CDR3 length: 15 amino acids. The CDR3 nucleotides read TGCGCCAGCAGCTTAGGACTAGCGGGGTCCTACGAGCAGTACTTC. It encodes CASSLGLAGSYEQYF.

The chain has TRBV2 and TRBJ1-5; tentatively, D is TRBD1 (6 bases). Trimming stripped 7 bases from V and 7 bases from J, with 14 bases between. Germline CDR1 SNHLY, CDR2 FYNNEI. The CDR3 runs to 13 residues. CDR3 DNA sequence: TGTGCCAGCACAAACAGGGCTGGACAGCCCCAGCATTTT. As protein: CASTNRAGQPQHF.

The chain couples TRBV6-1 to TRBJ2-5; 10 nucleotides agree with TRBD2. Germline V CDR1 and CDR2: MNHNS, SASEGT. The CDR3 length is 17 residues. After removal of 2 bases from V and 1 base from J, the junction contained 7 bases not matched to a gene. The CDR3 loop reads CASSEFEAGGSQETQYF. CDR3 bases: TGTGCCAGCAGTGAATTTGAAGCGGGGGGGAGCCAAGAGACCCAGTACTTC.

The CDR3 bases are TGTGCCAGTACCCTTCTGGCGGCCGGAAACACCATATATTTT. Translation: CASTLLAAGNTIYF. This chain links TRBV19 with TRBJ1-3, with no clear D. The CDR3 is made up of 14 amino acids. Looked up from germline, CDR1 is LNHDA and CDR2 is SQIVND (reference sequence). V was cut by 7 bases and J by 4 bases, with 14 bases left in between.